One T cell receptor (beta chain) is described in this entry. Original processing notes: Nucleated cell number was recorded as an estimate derived from reference gene primer amplification. Profiling relied on immunoSEQ multiplex PCR, and the TCRdb table lists in-frame clones only, not all of them. That table is the source of V, J and clone size, and D and trimming were worked out from the DNA. The sample lists roughly 430,000 clones; approximately 86% were seen once. The sample belongs to a study of blood T cell repertoires in COVID-19. Looking at the study overall: The United States, Italy and Spain were the sources of the acute and convalescent COVID-19 samples.

Adults between roughly 18 and 95 years of age took part from 20 to 25 US areas. Clinical histories supplied by participants themselves formed the basis of cohort assignment. From germline, CDR1 is GTSNPN and CDR2 SVGIG (reference sequence). Unmatched junction bases numbered 7, after V lost 6 bases and J lost 8 bases. This CDR3 has 13 residues. The chain joins TRBV30 to TRBJ1-6; TRBD1 aligns across 7 bases. Sequenced material: PBMCs or T cells enriched from blood (not recorded which). The sequence derives from a woman aged 40 to 50 with acute COVID-19. The CDR3: CACHRGFDSPLHF. CDR3 bases: TGTGCCTGCCACAGGGGCTTTGATTCACCCCTCCACTTT.